Listed below are T cell receptor beta chains from one sample, sequenced in a study of regulatory T cells in long-lasting Graves disease. MiXCR was run by TCRdb on the multiplex PCR reads, yielding one entry per CDR3 protein. This table holds 420,000 or so distinct CDR3 sequences, about 16% found once. The same sample was also studied in work on T cells in Graves' hyperthyroidism and ophthalmopathy.

The sample was peripheral blood mononuclear cells (PBMCs), taken at new diagnosis, from a patient treated with antithyroid drugs. These receptors originate from a woman in her late teens or twenties with Graves disease. The CDR3 runs from the conserved cysteine through the conserved F or W. Fields, in order: clone size, V gene, J gene, D gene, CDR3 protein, CDR3 DNA. The D gene is left open where the match is weak. A row's size may be missing; if present it is once, few, many or a size class.

>many|TRBV2|TRBJ1-2|TRBD1
CASRKTGDYGYTF
TGTGCCAGCAGAAAAACAGGGGACTATGGCTACACCTTC
>NA|TRBV4-1|TRBJ1-2|TRBD1
CASSQEGQGYGYTF
TGCGCCAGCAGCCAAGAGGGACAGGGGTATGGCTACACCTTC
>many|TRBV12-3/TRBV12-4|TRBJ2-5|NA
CASSFLGETQYF
TGTGCCAGCAGTTTTTTGGGAGAGACCCAGTACTTC
>NA|TRBV6-1|TRBJ1-6|NA
CASSETERKSPLHF
TGTGCCAGCAGTGAAACAGAGAGGAAGTCACCCCTCCACTTT
>many|TRBV29-1|TRBJ2-5|NA
CSVEWGTNQETQYF
TGCAGCGTTGAGTGGGGGACCAACCAAGAGACCCAGTACTTC
>few|TRBV6-9|TRBJ2-1|NA
CASSYAFGISYNEQFF
TGTGCCAGCAGTTACGCTTTTGGCATCTCCTACAATGAGCAGTTCTTC
>once|TRBV20-1|TRBJ1-1|NA
CSARNKKTGTADAFF
TGCAGTGCTCGAAACAAAAAAACAGGGACCGCTGACGCTTTCTTT
>few|TRBV6-2/TRBV6-3|TRBJ2-1|TRBD1
CASTTAGTGCYNEQFF
TGTGCCAGCACCACGGCCGGGACAGGGTGCTACAATGAGCAGTTCTTC
>many|TRBV29-1|TRBJ1-1|TRBD1
CSVAGTATEAFF
TGCAGCGTCGCTGGGACAGCCACTGAAGCTTTCTTT
>many|TRBV7-2|TRBJ2-1|TRBD2
CASSLELATNNEQFF
TGTGCCAGCAGCTTAGAACTAGCGACTAACAATGAGCAGTTCTTC
>many|TRBV12-3/TRBV12-4|TRBJ2-5|TRBD2
CASSSRGSQETQYF
TGTGCCAGCAGTTCACGCGGGAGCCAAGAGACCCAGTACTTC
>few|TRBV4-3|TRBJ2-1|TRBD2
CASSQDGAGGSYNEQFF
TGCGCCAGCAGCCAAGATGGAGCGGGAGGCTCCTACAATGAGCAGTTCTTC
>many|TRBV28|TRBJ2-1|TRBD1
CASSTRDRTYPTYNEQFF
TGTGCCAGCAGTACCCGGGACAGGACATACCCCACCTACAATGAGCAGTTCTTC
>NA|TRBV5-4|TRBJ2-2|NA
CASRAGRANTGELFF
TGTGCCAGCAGGGCGGGACGTGCGAACACCGGGGAGCTGTTTTTT
>few|TRBV18|TRBJ2-1|TRBD1
CASSHRDSSYNEQFF
TGTGCCAGCTCACATAGGGACAGTTCCTACAATGAGCAGTTCTTC
>many|TRBV3-1|TRBJ2-3|TRBD2
CASSLHRTSRSTDTQYF
TGTGCCAGCAGCCTACACCGGACTAGCAGGAGCACAGATACGCAGTATTTT
>many|TRBV28|TRBJ2-1|NA
CASSFRSDLNNEQFF
TGTGCCAGCAGTTTTCGTAGCGACCTGAACAATGAGCAGTTCTTC
>many|TRBV4-1|TRBJ2-7|TRBD2
CASSLRLAGVDEQYF
TGCGCCAGCAGCCTACGACTAGCGGGAGTAGACGAGCAGTACTTC
>many|TRBV27|TRBJ2-7|TRBD1
CASSYTGGEQYF
TGTGCCAGCAGTTATACAGGGGGCGAGCAGTACTTC
>many|TRBV7-8|TRBJ1-2|TRBD1
CASSPGQGNYGYTF
TGTGCCAGCAGCCCCGGACAGGGGAACTATGGCTACACCTTC
>NA|TRBV5-4|TRBJ2-4|TRBD2
CASSIAGDRSKNIQYF
TGTGCCAGCAGCATAGCGGGAGATAGGTCCAAAAACATTCAGTACTTC
>many|TRBV24-1|TRBJ2-1|NA
CATSDPLAANEQFF
TGTGCCACCAGTGATCCCTTAGCCGCCAATGAGCAGTTCTTC
>many|TRBV27|TRBJ2-1|NA
CASSPILEGNEQFF
TGTGCCAGCAGCCCGATCCTAGAAGGAAATGAGCAGTTCTTC
>NA|TRBV11-1|TRBJ2-2|TRBD1
CASSSLPGQGIGELFF
TGTGCCAGCAGCTCCCTACCGGGACAGGGTATCGGGGAGCTGTTTTTT
>many|TRBV28|TRBJ1-1|NA
CASSLRTAMEAFF
TGTGCCAGCAGTTTACGGACAGCGATGGAGGCTTTCTTT
>many|TRBV7-9|TRBJ2-7|TRBD2
CASSPGTSGRASYEQYF
TGTGCCAGCAGCCCGGGGACTAGCGGGAGGGCCTCCTACGAGCAGTACTTC
>NA|TRBV20-1|TRBJ2-3|TRBD2
CSASGSAGGRSDTQYF
TGCAGTGCTAGTGGTTCTGCGGGAGGGCGATCAGATACGCAGTATTTT
>many|TRBV11-3|TRBJ1-1|NA
CASSSDSGGRRTEAFF
TGTGCCAGCAGCTCAGACTCCGGGGGTAGGAGGACTGAAGCTTTCTTT
>many|TRBV28|TRBJ2-7|TRBD2
CASSSGTSGYYEQYF
TGTGCCAGCAGTTCCGGGACTAGCGGGTATTACGAGCAGTACTTC
>few|TRBV12-3/TRBV12-4|TRBJ2-2|TRBD2
CASGFSGAVLFF
TGTGCCAGCGGTTTTAGCGGGGCGGTTCTGTTTTTT
>NA|TRBV5-6|TRBJ1-2|NA
CASSLERQFYGYTF
TGTGCCAGCAGCTTGGAAAGGCAATTCTATGGCTACACCTTC
>few|TRBV6-1|TRBJ2-1|NA
CASTASTASEQFF
TGTGCCAGCACAGCCTCCACGGCCTCAGAGCAGTTCTTC
>few|TRBV11-1|TRBJ1-1|NA
CASSIHGTTEAFF
TGTGCCAGCAGCATTCACGGTACCACTGAAGCTTTCTTT
>once|TRBV30|TRBJ2-3|NA
CAWSDLGLPTDTQYF
TGTGCCTGGAGTGACCTGGGACTCCCCACAGATACGCAGTATTTT
>NA|TRBV28|TRBJ2-1|NA
CAIGVQLQFF
TGTGCCATCGGAGTACAATTGCAGTTCTTC
>NA|TRBV24-1|TRBJ1-4|NA
CATSDSDREKLFF
TGTGCCACCAGTGATTCGGACAGAGAAAAACTGTTTTTT
>NA|TRBV3-1|TRBJ2-7|NA
CASSQDVELSSYEQYF
TGTGCCAGCAGCCAAGATGTGGAGCTGAGCTCCTACGAGCAGTACTTC
>few|TRBV5-1|TRBJ2-1|NA
CASSVLSSYNEQFF
TGCGCCAGCAGCGTGCTCTCCTCCTACAATGAGCAGTTCTTC
>NA|TRBV2|TRBJ2-3|NA
CASSEDSVTDTQYF
TGTGCCAGCAGTGAAGATAGCGTCACAGATACGCAGTATTTT
>few|TRBV30|TRBJ2-7|NA
CAWSWGDSLYEQYF
TGTGCCTGGAGTTGGGGGGATTCCCTCTACGAGCAGTACTTC
>many|TRBV6-5|TRBJ1-2|TRBD1
CASSYGGQTNYGYTF
TGTGCCAGCAGTTACGGGGGACAGACCAACTATGGCTACACCTTC
>many|TRBV28|TRBJ2-1|TRBD2
CASSLSLSGTSGERF
TGTGCCAGCAGTTTATCCCTTTCCGGGACTAGCGGGGAGCGGTTC
>few|TRBV20-1|TRBJ1-2|TRBD1
CSASIRTGGYGYTF
TGCAGTGCTAGTATACGGACAGGGGGGTATGGCTACACCTTC
>few|TRBV3-1|TRBJ1-1|NA
CASSQDVGVLNTEAFF
TGTGCCAGCAGCCAAGATGTAGGAGTTTTGAACACTGAAGCTTTCTTT
>many|TRBV6-9|TRBJ2-1|TRBD2
CASSYAGTSGRAEQFF
TGTGCCAGCAGTTACGCCGGGACTAGCGGGAGAGCTGAGCAGTTCTTC
>many|TRBV30|TRBJ2-7|NA
CAWSVSGNSYEQYF
TGTGCCTGGAGTGTATCGGGGAACTCCTACGAGCAGTACTTC
>many|TRBV30|TRBJ1-1|NA
CAWTRDSWGMNTEAFF
TGTGCCTGGACCCGGGACTCCTGGGGAATGAACACTGAAGCTTTCTTT
>NA|TRBV20-1|TRBJ1-2|NA
CSASRQLIYGYTF
TGCAGTGCCAGCCGACAGTTAATCTATGGCTACACCTTC
>few|TRBV20-1|TRBJ2-1|NA
CSTTRSNEQFF
TGCAGTACTACACGAAGCAATGAGCAGTTCTTC
>NA|TRBV6-4|TRBJ2-6|NA
CASSYWESGANVLTF
TGTGCCAGCAGTTACTGGGAATCTGGGGCCAACGTCCTGACTTTC
>many|TRBV20-1|TRBJ2-1|NA
CSTKRGAAPHEQFF
TGCAGTACAAAAAGGGGGGCCGCACCGCATGAGCAGTTCTTC
>many|TRBV11-2|TRBJ2-1|NA
CASSFFAASYNEQFF
TGTGCCAGCAGCTTTTTCGCAGCCTCCTACAATGAGCAGTTCTTC
>many|TRBV6-2/TRBV6-3|TRBJ1-1|NA
CASSYLAGQVTEAFF
TGTGCCAGCAGTTATCTAGCCGGGCAGGTAACTGAAGCTTTCTTT
>many|TRBV6-5|TRBJ2-7|NA
CASSYSPGAYEQYF
TGTGCCAGCAGTTACTCTCCAGGAGCCTACGAGCAGTACTTC
>few|TRBV20-1|TRBJ2-7|NA
CSAREDYRTYEQYF
TGCAGTGCTAGAGAGGACTACCGCACCTACGAGCAGTACTTC
>many|TRBV7-9|TRBJ1-2|NA
CASSDPENYGYTF
TGTGCCAGCAGCGACCCCGAGAACTATGGCTACACCTTC
>many|TRBV18|TRBJ2-1|NA
CASSPSILSYNEQFF
TGTGCCAGCTCACCATCGATTCTTTCCTACAATGAGCAGTTCTTC
>many|TRBV28|TRBJ2-5|NA
CAGGRSGSKTQYF
TGTGCCGGGGGAAGATCCGGGAGTAAGACCCAGTACTTC
>many|TRBV29-1|TRBJ2-1|NA
CSGFWAGGENEQFF
TGCAGCGGATTTTGGGCTGGGGGCGAAAATGAGCAGTTCTTC
>few|TRBV4-1|TRBJ2-1|NA
CASSPAQGRTSDEQFF
TGCGCCAGCAGCCCGGCGCAGGGGCGTACTAGCGATGAGCAGTTCTTC